Listed below are T cell receptor beta chains from one sample, sequenced in a study of T cells after posttransplantation cyclophosphamide. Here immunoSEQ multiplex PCR was the method, and the copy in TCRdb shows in-frame clones only, minus some. The sample has roughly 10,000 clones, none seen only once. The source was PBMCs, collected around 350 days after allogeneic stem cell transplant with posttransplant cyclophosphamide. The receptors stem from a male patient aged 45-59 years who received an allogeneic stem cell transplant from a related donor and was CMV-positive. Some T cells may have originated in the graft donor. CDR3s include the opening cysteine and the closing phenylalanine or tryptophan. The D gene is left open where the match is weak. The listing skips clone size in some rows; elsewhere it reads once, few, many or a size class.

DNA	CDR3	V	J	size	D	length
TGTGCCAGCAGCCCCTCCCCGGGACAGGCCCGCGAAAAACTGTTTTTT	CASSPSPGQAREKLFF	TRBV27	TRBJ1-4	medium-sized	TRBD1	16
TGTGCCAGCAGTGAGTTGAGGAGCAATCAGCCCCAGCATTTT	CASSELRSNQPQHF	TRBV25-1	TRBJ1-5	many	-	14
TGCGCCAGCAGCCACTTCAGTGGTGAGGAGGAAAAACTGTTTTTT	CASSHFSGEEEKLFF	TRBV5-1	TRBJ1-4	many	-	15
TGTGCCAGTAGCCGGTTGACTGAAGCTTTCTTT	CASSRLTEAFF	TRBV19	TRBJ1-1	many	-	11
TGTGCCAGCAGCGCCCGGGACAGGGCCCACGAGCAGTACTTC	CASSARDRAHEQYF	TRBV9	TRBJ2-7	many	TRBD1	14
TGCGCCAGCAGCTTGGCGGCTAGCGGGAGGATCTCCACCGGGGAGCTGTTTTTT	CASSLAASGRISTGELFF	TRBV5-1	TRBJ2-2	many	TRBD2	18
TGTGCCAGCAGTTTATTCTCTAGCACAGATACGCAGTATTTT	CASSLFSSTDTQYF	TRBV28	TRBJ2-3	many	-	14
TGTGCCAGCAGCTTACCCGGGAGCTCCTACGAGCAGTACTTC	CASSLPGSSYEQYF	TRBV13	TRBJ2-7	many	-	14
TGTGCCAGTAGTATCCCGGGACAGCCTAACTATGGCTACACCTTC	CASSIPGQPNYGYTF	TRBV19	TRBJ1-2	many	TRBD1	15
TGTGCCATCGGGGACAGGGGCACAGATACGCAGTATTTT	CAIGDRGTDTQYF	TRBV10-3	TRBJ2-3	many	TRBD1	13
TGTGCCAGCAGCGCGCATGACAGGGCAGATACGCAGTATTTT	CASSAHDRADTQYF	TRBV9	TRBJ2-3	many	TRBD1	14
TGTGCCAGCAGTCCCACTGACGGACAGACCAAAGCTTTCTTT	CASSPTDGQTKAFF	TRBV2	TRBJ1-1	many	-	14
TGTGCCAGCAGCTTGGTTGCGAATGAGCAGTTCTTC	CASSLVANEQFF	TRBV5-6	TRBJ2-1	medium-sized	-	12
TGTGCCAGCAGTATCCAACAGGATGCAACTAATGAAAAACTGTTTTTT	CASSIQQDATNEKLFF	TRBV27	TRBJ1-4	medium-sized	-	16
TGTGCCAGCAGCCTAGCCCGCGATAGCAATCAGCCCCAGCATTTT	CASSLARDSNQPQHF	TRBV6-5	TRBJ1-5	many	-	15
TGTGCCAGCAGCTTGGGACAGGGGGCTACTGGAAACACCATATATTTT	CASSLGQGATGNTIYF	TRBV5-6	TRBJ1-3	medium-sized	TRBD1	16
TGTGCCAGCAGCCACTACCCCCAGGGGTCTAAAACTGAAGCTTTCTTT	CASSHYPQGSKTEAFF	TRBV7-2	TRBJ1-1	many	-	16
TGTGCCAGCAGCCCCAGCGGGTACCAAGAGACCCAGTACTTC	CASSPSGYQETQYF	TRBV9	TRBJ2-5	many	-	14
TGTGCCAGCAGTCAGACTAGCGGGAAGGCCGGGGAGCTGTTTTTT	CASSQTSGKAGELFF	TRBV6-1	TRBJ2-2	many	TRBD2	15
TGCAGCGTCCGACAGGGGGACACTGAAGCTTTCTTT	CSVRQGDTEAFF	TRBV29-1	TRBJ1-1	many	TRBD1	12
TGTGCCAGCAGTCCTGGACAGCCTAATGAGCAGTTCTTC	CASSPGQPNEQFF	TRBV7-2	TRBJ2-1	many	-	13
TGTGCCAGCTCACCACCGGCAGGGGATTACTACGAGCAGTACTTC	CASSPPAGDYYEQYF	TRBV18	TRBJ2-7	few	-	15
TGTGCCAGCAGTTACTCGATGACTAGCGGGTTCTACGAGCAGTACTTC	CASSYSMTSGFYEQYF	TRBV6-5	TRBJ2-7	many	TRBD2	16
TGTGCCAGCAGCTTAAGTTGGCCAGATACGCAGTATTTT	CASSLSWPDTQYF	TRBV13	TRBJ2-3	many	-	13
TGTGCTAGTGGTTTGGTTCTGACTCGGAGGGGTGAAAAACTGTTTTTT	CASGLVLTRRGEKLFF	TRBV12-5	TRBJ1-4	many	-	16
TGTGCCAGCAGCCGGGGGGCGGGAGGAGCCTACGAGCAGTACTTC	CASSRGAGGAYEQYF	TRBV9	TRBJ2-7	many	TRBD2	15
TGTGCCAGTAGTCCCCAACTAGCGGGAGGGCCGCAGGCAGAGACCCAGTACTTC	CASSPQLAGGPQAETQYF	TRBV19	TRBJ2-5	-	TRBD2	18
TGTGCCAGCAGCTTAGGCGGGATTCGGGGCTACACCTTC	CASSLGGIRGYTF	TRBV7-9	TRBJ1-2	many	-	13
TGTGCCAGCAGCGGAGGTGTAGGAGAGGAGACCCAGTACTTC	CASSGGVGEETQYF	TRBV9	TRBJ2-5	many	-	14
TGTGCCAGCAGCTCTACTAGCGGGGGAATAGATACGCAGTATTTT	CASSSTSGGIDTQYF	TRBV7-2	TRBJ2-3	many	TRBD2	15
TGCGCCAGCAGCCACGAATTACAGTCTCAAAAGGAGCCCCAGCATTTT	CASSHELQSQKEPQHF	TRBV4-1	TRBJ1-5	many	-	16
TGTGCCAGCAGTGGTGCCAGTAGCGGGGGGACTGAAGCTTTCTTT	CASSGASSGGTEAFF	TRBV2	TRBJ1-1	many	-	15
TGTGCCAGTAGTATGTGGACAGGGTACCGAGATACGCAGTATTTT	CASSMWTGYRDTQYF	TRBV19	TRBJ2-3	many	TRBD1	15
TGCGCCAGCAGCCCATTCTTAGCGGGGGACACAGATACGCAGTATTTT	CASSPFLAGDTDTQYF	TRBV4-3	TRBJ2-3	medium-sized	TRBD2	16
TGTGCCATCAGTGCCCGCGGGGGGACCAGAGAGACCCAGTACTTC	CAISARGGTRETQYF	TRBV10-3	TRBJ2-5	-	TRBD2	15
TGCGCCAGCAGCTTGGCCGACAGGACCCACGATTTCACCGGGGAGCTGTTTTTT	CASSLADRTHDFTGELFF	TRBV5-1	TRBJ2-2	many	-	18
TGTGCTAGTGGTTTGGACGGGAGGGGGAATGAGCAGTTCTTC	CASGLDGRGNEQFF	TRBV12-5	TRBJ2-1	many	TRBD2	14
TGTGCCAGCTCACCGCGTGAGGCCCAAGTTTACGAGCAGTACTTC	CASSPREAQVYEQYF	TRBV18	TRBJ2-7	many	-	15
TGTGCCTTCGGACAGGGGGCTAGCACAGATACGCAGTATTTT	CAFGQGASTDTQYF	TRBV30	TRBJ2-3	many	TRBD1	14
TGTGCCAGCAGTGTAATCGGGGACAGGGCCCACCAAGAGACCCAGTACTTC	CASSVIGDRAHQETQYF	TRBV6-1	TRBJ2-5	medium-sized	TRBD1	17
TGTGCCAGCAGCGCCAACAGGGGGCATAGAAACACCATATATTTT	CASSANRGHRNTIYF	TRBV9	TRBJ1-3	few	TRBD1	15
TGTGCCAGCTCACGCGACGGGGAAGAGACCCAGTACTTC	CASSRDGEETQYF	TRBV18	TRBJ2-5	many	-	13
TGTGCCAGCGGGCGGGGGGGGATAGGGCAGCCCCAGCATTTT	CASGRGGIGQPQHF	TRBV27	TRBJ1-5	many	-	14
TGTGCCAGTACTATATGGGTTGACAGGGTGATGACGAGCAATCAGCCCCAGCATTTT	CASTIWVDRVMTSNQPQHF	TRBV19	TRBJ1-5	many	TRBD1	19
TGTGCCAGCACCGGCCTCGGGGGGAAACAAGAGACCCAGTACTTC	CASTGLGGKQETQYF	TRBV2	TRBJ2-5	many	TRBD2	15
TGTGCCAGCAGTTCGGGACTAGCGGGAGGGCCAAACGAGCAGTACTTC	CASSSGLAGGPNEQYF	TRBV27	TRBJ2-7	many	TRBD2	16
TGTGCCAGCAGTTACTCCGCCGGGACTAGTTTTTACTTC	CASSYSAGTSFYF	TRBV6-5	TRBJ2-7	many	TRBD2	13
TGTGCCAGCAGCAAAAACTCACCGTATTCGGGACAGTTCTACGAGCAGTACTTC	CASSKNSPYSGQFYEQYF	TRBV5-4	TRBJ2-7	many	TRBD1	18
TGTGCCAGCAGCTCGCGAGGGTGGGTACTGGGGAGCACTGAAGCTTTCTTT	CASSSRGWVLGSTEAFF	TRBV7-2	TRBJ1-1	many	-	17
TGTGCCTGGCGACTAGGGGAGAGCAATCAGCCCCAGCATTTT	CAWRLGESNQPQHF	TRBV30	TRBJ1-5	many	-	14
TGCAGCGTTTCCCTCCCGGGACAGGCAGACAATGAGCAGTTCTTC	CSVSLPGQADNEQFF	TRBV29-1	TRBJ2-1	many	TRBD1	15